The entry below describes one TCR beta chain. The target of this receptor is not known. Qualities for individual bases were not recorded, and no much larger clone is one base off. This sample is part of a study of Ad26.COV2.S vaccination and SARS-CoV-2 variants (dated by TCRdb to the early 2020s). About the full investigation: Vaccine-arm donors came from COV1001, a multicentre, randomized, double-blind, placebo-controlled phase I-IIa trial of Ad26.COV2.S in healthy adults. Ad26.COV2.S was administered intramuscularly at a dose of 5x10^10 or 1x10^11 viral particles, either as one shot or as two shots given 56 days apart. Sequencing of the TCRbeta repertoire served to evaluate the specificity and breadth of SARS-CoV-2-reactive T cell receptors following Ad26.COV2.S vaccination. The TCR-sequenced set comprised approximately 32 samples: some 20 Ad26.COV2.S vaccine recipients, 5 placebo recipients and 8 SARS-CoV-2 convalescent individuals. Trial participants were randomized into five groups of five: low-dose or high-dose Ad26.COV2.S given once or twice, or placebo on both occasions. Blinding of investigators to trial group allocation was maintained during experiments and outcome assessment. Points the paper makes about the study in general: Comparing responses between vaccine doses or regimens was not something the study was powered to do. Comparable non-spike TCR breadth was observed between vaccine and placebo recipients, consistent with only spike being contained in the vaccine. Substantial breadth of spike-specific CD8+ and CD4+ T cell responses was reported after vaccination. Ad26.COV2.S recipients had higher spike-specific TCR breadth than placebo recipients (P = 0.0014). It was noted by the authors that total T cell responses may have been underestimated by the TCR breadth and depth analyses.

V is reduced by 3 bases and J by 5 bases, leaving a spacing of 13 bases between them. The CDR3, cysteine through phenylalanine, is 15 amino acids long. The read is trimmed to its CDR3 DNA, 45 bases read in frame from base 1. The germline V gene sets CDR1 to MRHNA and CDR2 to SNTAGT. According to the study, the label for this sample's treatment or condition signals: roughly 20 received Ad26.COV2.S at low or high dose, single or two shots; about 5 received placebo; per-sample allocation not given. For vaccine and placebo recipients, the sequenced repertoires came from samples collected on day 63 after the first injection. Between 29 July and 7 August 2020, Cohort 1b enrolled some 25 adults aged 18-55 years at one site in Boston, USA. Ad26.COV2.S consisted of a replication-incompetent adenovirus type 26 vector by which a prefusion-stabilized SARS-CoV-2 spike protein from the original Wuhan strain was expressed.

The immunoSEQ Assay was used to sequence TCRbeta CDR3 regions. After extraction, genomic DNA underwent amplification by bias-controlled multiplex PCR, followed by high-throughput sequencing. Regarding the original processing steps: To quantify the absolute abundance of every unique TCRbeta CDR3 region, sequences were collapsed and filtered. T cell fraction was estimated by normalizing TCRbeta template counts to usable DNA, with usable DNA measured through amplification of reference genes found in all nucleated cells. Repertoire TCRs were annotated as SARS-CoV-2-specific by exact matching of V gene, CDR3 amino acid sequence and J gene to a known reactive TCR set. The reference SARS-CoV-2 TCR set came from MIRA and was filtered for enrichment in COVID-19-positive ImmuneCODE repertoires, removing public or cross-reactive TCRs. Based on the MIRA antigens, annotated TCRs were further analysed at the level of specific ORF or position within ORF. Breadth was defined as annotated unique rearrangements over total unique productive rearrangements; depth was the summed frequency of those rearrangements. Two-sided Wilcoxon rank-sum tests were used to compare TCR breadth between groups. TCRdb provides this immuneACCESS table in a form limited to in-frame rearrangements. Some clones are lacking; in checked studies, under half of them reflect an unresolved V gene, and why the rest are absent is not known. V and J calls and clone size are copied from that table; D and trimming were computed from the DNA. In all, the sample holds about 350,000 clones, and roughly 90% of those were seen once. The ten largest clones add up to approximately 5% of the sample.

The chain joins TRBV6-4 to TRBJ1-4, and TRBD1 may be the D gene, going by 5 matching bases. The specimen comprised peripheral blood, sampled in a trial of Ad26.COV2.S vaccine versus placebo. The clonotype was recovered from a person aged 18-60 years who received the Ad26.COV2.S COVID-19 vaccine or a placebo. The nucleotide sequence reads as follows: TGTGCCAGCAGTGATAACACAGGAGGAAATGAAAAACTGTTTTTT. Its protein is CASSDNTGGNEKLFF.